This is a list of T cell receptor beta chains from one sample in a study of radiation and T cells in renal cell carcinoma. Produced via immunoSEQ multiplex PCR; TCRdb's table is partial and in-frame only. The sample consists of under 150,000 clones, approximately 80% of them appearing once. Sequenced material: blood, taken from a patient whose treatment included radiotherapy and nephrectomy. These receptors were taken from an older woman with renal cell carcinoma. CDR3s include the opening cysteine and the closing phenylalanine or tryptophan.

V: TRBV7-9; J: TRBJ2-2; CDR3: CASMTGGPVNTGELFF
V: TRBV5-1; J: TRBJ2-7; CDR3: CASTNSGEYEQYF
V: TRBV2; J: TRBJ2-2; CDR3: CASKLTGALAGELFF
V: TRBV7-3; J: TRBJ2-2; CDR3: CASSKDRNTGELFF
V: TRBV7-3; J: TRBJ2-1; CDR3: CASSLAAGGSYNEQFF
V: TRBV7-3; J: TRBJ2-5; CDR3: CASSVRGVETQYF
V: TRBV19; J: TRBJ1-1; CDR3: CASSIEVETEAFF
V: TRBV6-1; J: TRBJ2-2; CDR3: CASNWDRNTGELFF
V: TRBV28; J: TRBJ2-3; CDR3: CASRGLAGGSTDTQYF
V: TRBV7-9; J: TRBJ1-1; CDR3: CASSLGQAQSLNTEAFF
V: TRBV30; J: TRBJ1-2; CDR3: CALGEVDGYTF